The next 27 T cell receptor beta chains were all read from a single sample in a study of monozygotic twins with inflammatory bowel disease. TCRdb re-called the 5' RACE reads and catalogs CDR3 proteins one per entry, DNA excluded. This sample's clone table lists some 440,000 distinct CDR3 sequences. Sequenced sample: blood. These receptors were collected from a human donor with ulcerative colitis or Crohn's disease, or a healthy co-twin of an affected twin (not recorded which).

The chain links TRBV4-2 to TRBJ2-1; the D call of TRBD2 rests on TCRdb alone, since no DNA is present to check it. CDR1 is LGHNA, CDR2 YNFKEQ, per germline. The CDR3 length is 18 residues. The CDR3 here is CASSQDPRLAGVMDEQFF.

The CDR3 sequence: CSARAPGDYGYTF. The J gene is TRBJ1-2, the V gene TRBV20-1; TCRdb names TRBD1, which stays unverified in the absence of DNA. This CDR3 has 13 amino acids. In germline, CDR1 is DFQATT, CDR2 SNEGSKA (reference sequence).

This rearrangement joins TRBV28 to TRBJ1-1; TCRdb names TRBD1, which stays unverified in the absence of DNA. The CDR3 length is 14 residues. The germline V gene encodes CDR1 MDHEN and CDR2 SYDVKM. The CDR3 sequence: CASRNAGPNTEAFF.

The chain is built from TRBV11-2 and TRBJ2-1; TCRdb outputs TRBD2, but without DNA this stays unchecked. The CDR3 runs 16 residues. Looked up from germline, CDR1 is SGHAT and CDR2 is FQNNGV. The chain's CDR3 is CASSLGRDFVYNEQFF.

The chain joins TRBV6-1 to TRBJ2-2. The CDR3 totals 12 residues. Per the germline V gene, CDR1 is MNHNS and CDR2 is SASEGT. This CDR3 reads CATSNRPGELFF.

The chain uses TRBV27 and TRBJ1-1. Germline CDR1 MNHEY, CDR2 SMNVEV (reference sequence). The CDR3 has 15 residues. The CDR3 is CASKEVGLQNTEAFF.

The rearrangement joins TRBV5-4 to TRBJ2-1; with no DNA, the TCRdb D assignment of TRBD2 cannot be verified. This CDR3 is 16 amino acids long. Germline V CDR1 and CDR2: SGHNT, YYREEE (reference sequence). Here the CDR3 reads CASSLAGWSSYNEQFF.

This chain uses TRBV12-3 or TRBV12-4 with TRBJ1-4; the D call from TCRdb, TRBD1, cannot be confirmed without DNA. This CDR3 is 14 amino acids long. The CDR3 region is CASTLTGNGEKLFF.

The J gene is TRBJ1-5, the V gene TRBV6-5. CDR3 length: 13 residues. The germline V gene has CDR1 MNHEY and CDR2 SVGAGI. CDR3 amino acids: CASSSQSGQPQHF.

The chain recombines TRBV29-1 with TRBJ1-2. The CDR3 runs to 12 residues. Germline V CDR1 and CDR2: SQVTM, ANQGSEA. The CDR3 loop reads CSVGDFMDGYTF. Together with reference TRBV29-1 and TRBJ1-2, the CDR3 gives the full variable domain: SAVISQKPSRDICQRGTSLTIQCQVDSQVTMMFWYRQQPGQSLTLIATANQGSEATYESGFVIDKFPISRPNLTFSTLTVSNMSPEDSSIYLCSVGDFMDGYTFGSGTRLTVV.

V usage is TRBV20-1 and J usage is TRBJ2-1; TCRdb outputs TRBD2, but without DNA this stays unchecked. Germline V CDR1 and CDR2: DFQATT, SNEGSKA (reference sequence). CDR3 size: 14 residues. The CDR3 here is CSANFGPSYNEQFF.

CDR3 residues: CASSLAVQVTDTQYF. The rearrangement links TRBV7-8 to TRBJ2-3. Per germline, CDR1 SGHVS and CDR2 FQNEAQ. The CDR3 loop spans 15 amino acids.

This chain links TRBV21-1 with TRBJ2-1. TRBV21-1 is tagged as a pseudogene. This CDR3 is 13 amino acids long. CDR3 amino acids: CATIASSYNEQFF.

The chain is built from TRBV5-1 and TRBJ2-1; TCRdb's D gene call, TRBD2, goes unchecked for lack of DNA. The germline V gene encodes CDR1 SGHRS and CDR2 YFSETQ. CDR3 length equals 17 residues. CDR3 sequence reads: CASSFSSGGISYNEQFF.

The chain is built from TRBV3-1 and TRBJ1-2; TCRdb names TRBD1, which stays unverified in the absence of DNA. In germline, CDR1 is LGHDT, CDR2 YNNKEL (reference sequence). The CDR3 loop spans 13 amino acids. The CDR3 spells CASSQEGLRGYTF.

The gene calls are TRBV6-1 and TRBJ1-2; TCRdb picks TRBD1, but there is no DNA to check that call. The length of the CDR3 is 15 residues. CDR1 is MNHNS, CDR2 SASEGT, per germline. The chain's CDR3 is CASAIKGQTNYGYTF.

J is TRBJ2-7 and V is TRBV2. Germline V lookup: CDR1 SNHLY, CDR2 FYNNEI. CDR3 length: 11 amino acids. Here the CDR3 reads CASSGFNEQYF.

The chain is built from TRBV27 and TRBJ2-1; TCRdb names TRBD2, which stays unverified in the absence of DNA. The germline V gene encodes CDR1 MNHEY and CDR2 SMNVEV (reference sequence). The CDR3 is 17 amino acids. CDR3 amino acids: CASSLLRQSHGGNEQFF.

The chain carries TRBV15 and TRBJ1-1. CDR1 and CDR2 (germline): LNHNV, YYDKDF (reference sequence). This CDR3 is 18 amino acids long. Here the CDR3 reads CATSRPRDSGVMNTEAFF.

The chain is built from TRBV18 and TRBJ1-1; TCRdb names TRBD1, which stays unverified in the absence of DNA. Germline CDR1 KGHSH, CDR2 LQKENI. There are 14 residues in the CDR3. CDR3 region: CASSPPPGNTEAFF.

The CDR3 is CSLFGTGAYNEQFF. The chain has TRBV29-1 and TRBJ2-1; no DNA is available, so the TRBD1 call from TCRdb remains unchecked. This CDR3 is 14 amino acids long. CDR1 is SQVTM and CDR2 is ANQGSEA in the germline V gene.

The V call is TRBV5-1, the J call TRBJ2-3; TCRdb picks TRBD2, but there is no DNA to check that call. The CDR3 is made up of 17 amino acids. CDR1 is SGHRS, CDR2 YFSETQ, per germline. The CDR3 here is CASSLPLAGISTDTQYF.

The chain employs TRBV28 and TRBJ2-7; the TCRdb call, TRBD1, lacks DNA for checking. This CDR3 contains 15 residues. Germline CDR1 is MDHEN and CDR2 is SYDVKM. CDR3: CASSSPPTGAGEQYF.

V gene TRBV29-1 combines with J gene TRBJ2-1; TCRdb reports TRBD2, a call that lacks DNA to check it against. This CDR3 contains 17 residues. Germline CDR1 reads SQVTM; CDR2 reads ANQGSEA. Here the CDR3 reads CSGEGFRTSGRDNEQFF.

The chain links TRBV28 to TRBJ2-5; TCRdb names TRBD2, which stays unverified in the absence of DNA. Germline V gene data show CDR1 as MDHEN and CDR2 as SYDVKM. The CDR3 length is 13 residues. CDR3 loop: CASSPGLDETQYF.

The chain is built from TRBV7-3 and TRBJ2-7; TCRdb selects TRBD1, and the lack of DNA leaves this call unchecked. The CDR3 totals 16 residues. The germline CDR1 and CDR2 sequences are SGHTA and FQGTGA. CDR3 amino acids: CASSLSGGVPGYEQYF.

V is TRBV20-1 and J is TRBJ2-1. Germline CDR1 is DFQATT and CDR2 is SNEGSKA (reference sequence). The CDR3 is made up of 12 amino acids. CDR3 amino acids: CSAGTSSVEQFF.